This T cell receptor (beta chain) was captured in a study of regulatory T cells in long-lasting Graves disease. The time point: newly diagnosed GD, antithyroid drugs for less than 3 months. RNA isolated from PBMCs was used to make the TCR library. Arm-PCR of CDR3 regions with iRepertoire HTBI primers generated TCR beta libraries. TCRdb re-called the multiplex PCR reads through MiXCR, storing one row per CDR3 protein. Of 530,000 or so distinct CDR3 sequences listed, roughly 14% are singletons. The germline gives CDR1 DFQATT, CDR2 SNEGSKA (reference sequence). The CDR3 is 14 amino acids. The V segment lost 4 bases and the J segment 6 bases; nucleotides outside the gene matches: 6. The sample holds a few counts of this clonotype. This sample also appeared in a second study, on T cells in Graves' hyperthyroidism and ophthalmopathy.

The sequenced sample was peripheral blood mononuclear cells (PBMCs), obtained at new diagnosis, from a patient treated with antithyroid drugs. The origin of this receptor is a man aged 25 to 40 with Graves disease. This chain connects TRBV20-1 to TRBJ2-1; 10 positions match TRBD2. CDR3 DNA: TGCAGTGCTATCAGCGGGAGGGCCGGCAATGAGCAGTTCTTC. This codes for CSAISGRAGNEQFF.